This T cell receptor beta chain was identified during a study of shared T cell receptors in the human thymus. The CDR3 is 14 amino acids. Trimming removed 6 bases at V and 3 bases at J, with 14 bases between. The germline CDR1 and CDR2 sequences are MNHEY and SVGAGI. Assay used: immunoSEQ multiplex PCR; TCRdb lists only in-frame clones, some missing. The sample contains about 380,000 clones, 95% of which appear only once. The chain uses TRBV6-5 and TRBJ1-1; a weak D match, TRBD1 (5 bases). The TCR was taken from a human donor. Sequenced input: thymocytes. CDR3 sequence (DNA): TGTGCCAGCAGGACTGGGGGGGAGGACACTGAAGCTTTCTTT. It translates to CASRTGGEDTEAFF.